Reported below is one T cell receptor (beta chain). Its antigen is as yet unknown. Using its own MiXCR run on the reads, TCRdb lists one record per CDR3 protein. The sample shows about 110,000 distinct CDR3 sequences, less than 55% of them seen only once. The data derive from a study of T cell repertoires in cytomegalovirus infection. The V gene's germline CDR1 is SGHVS and CDR2 FQNEAQ. The CDR3 has 14 amino acids. Between the trimmed V and J ends, which lost 1 base and 2 bases, there was a span of 9 bases. The specimen was CD8+ T cells from cultured PBMCs, collected from culture after CMV antigen stimulation. The chain employs TRBV7-8 and TRBJ2-7, with D possibly matching TRBD2 (5 bases). This receptor was identified in a human donor in good health (CMV status not recorded). Some clones in this sample may be carry-over from other donors' samples. The CDR3 region has the DNA TGTGCCAGCAGCTTAGTGAGCGGTACCTACGAGCAGTACTTC. Its protein is CASSLVSGTYEQYF.